Sequencing of this TCR beta chain was carried out in a study of CD8 T cells in ankylosing spondylitis. MiXCR was run by TCRdb on the 5' RACE reads, yielding one entry per CDR3 protein. The repertoire includes 110,000 to 150,000 distinct CDR3 sequences, 6.5% to 8.5% of them detected once, and 6% to 8% sits in the top ten. General study findings and limits: One TCR beta motif, made up of roughly 8 highly homologous variants, appeared characteristic of ankylosing spondylitis blood. According to the report, clones linked to the disease were significantly enriched in matched synovial fluid samples taken from ankylosing spondylitis patients. Disease-linked clones bore a CD8+ phenotype and were relatively rare in peripheral blood.

This clonotype appeared many times. Antigen specificity is unknown. Sample: synovial fluid, either unsorted or a sorted T cell fraction (not recorded which). This receptor was taken from a male donor with ankylosing spondylitis.

The chain's CDR3 is CASSYTGQGYEQYF. In DNA form, the CDR3 reads TGTGCCAGCAGTTACACGGGACAGGGGTACGAGCAGTACTTC. This sequence joins TRBV6-5 and TRBJ2-7, with 10 bases lining up with TRBD1. V lost 2 bases, J lost 4 bases, and 2 bases stayed unmatched. Germline CDR1 MNHEY, CDR2 SVGAGI. The CDR3 consists of 14 residues.